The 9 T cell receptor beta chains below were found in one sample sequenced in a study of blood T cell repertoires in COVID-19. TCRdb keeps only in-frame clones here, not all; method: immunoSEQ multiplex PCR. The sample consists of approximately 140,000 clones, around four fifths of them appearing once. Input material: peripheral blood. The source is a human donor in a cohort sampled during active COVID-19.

DNA for the CDR3: TGTGCCAGCTCACAGGAGAACAATCAGCCCCAGCATTTT. Amino acids: CASSQENNQPQHF. This chain connects TRBV18 to TRBJ1-5; D call uncertain. The CDR3 extends over 13 amino acids. Between the trimmed V and J ends, which lost 4 bases and 3 bases, there was a span of 7 bases. CDR1 KGHSH and CDR2 LQKENI come from the germline V gene.

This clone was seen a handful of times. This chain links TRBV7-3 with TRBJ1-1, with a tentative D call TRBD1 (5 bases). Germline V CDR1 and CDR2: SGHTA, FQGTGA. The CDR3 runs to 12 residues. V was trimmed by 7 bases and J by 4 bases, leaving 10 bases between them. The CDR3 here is CASKGRATEAFF. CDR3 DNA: TGTGCCAGCAAAGGCAGGGCCACTGAAGCTTTCTTT.

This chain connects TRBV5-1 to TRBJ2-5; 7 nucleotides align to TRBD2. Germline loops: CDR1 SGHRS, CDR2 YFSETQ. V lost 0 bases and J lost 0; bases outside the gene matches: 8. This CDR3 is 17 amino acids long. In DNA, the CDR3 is TGCGCCAGCAGCTTGGCCGTAGCGGGTGGGTACCAAGAGACCCAGTACTTC. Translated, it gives CASSLAVAGGYQETQYF.

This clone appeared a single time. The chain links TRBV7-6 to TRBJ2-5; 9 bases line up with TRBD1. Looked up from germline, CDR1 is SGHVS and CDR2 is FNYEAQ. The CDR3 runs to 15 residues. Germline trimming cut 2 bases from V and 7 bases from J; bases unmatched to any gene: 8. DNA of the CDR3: TGTGCCAGCAGCTTAAGCGGACAGGGGACGTGGACCCAGTACTTC. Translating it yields CASSLSGQGTWTQYF.

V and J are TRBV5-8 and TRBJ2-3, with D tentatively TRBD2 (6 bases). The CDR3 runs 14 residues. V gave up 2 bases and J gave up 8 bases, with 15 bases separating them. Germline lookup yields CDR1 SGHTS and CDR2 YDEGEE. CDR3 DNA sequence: TGTGCCAGCAGCTTAAGGTCCTTGGGAGGTACGCAGTATTTT. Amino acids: CASSLRSLGGTQYF. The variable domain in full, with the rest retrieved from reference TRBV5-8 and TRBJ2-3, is EAGVTQSPTHLIKTRGQQATLRCSPISGHTSVYWYQQALGLGLQFLLWYDEGEERNRGNFPPRFSGRQFPNYSSELNVNALELEDSALYLCASSLRSLGGTQYFGPGTRLTVL.

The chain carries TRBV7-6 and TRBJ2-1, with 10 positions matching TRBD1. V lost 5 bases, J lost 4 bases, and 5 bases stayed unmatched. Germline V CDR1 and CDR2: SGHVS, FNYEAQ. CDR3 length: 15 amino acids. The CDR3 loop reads CASSLTGGRYNEQFF. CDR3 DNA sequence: TGTGCCAGCAGCCTGACAGGGGGCCGGTACAATGAGCAGTTCTTC.

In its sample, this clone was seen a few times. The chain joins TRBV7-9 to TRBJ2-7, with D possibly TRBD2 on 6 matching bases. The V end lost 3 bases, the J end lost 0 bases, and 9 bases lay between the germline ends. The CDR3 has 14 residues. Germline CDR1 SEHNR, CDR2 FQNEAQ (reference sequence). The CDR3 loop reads CASSLSGHSYEQYF. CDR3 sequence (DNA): TGTGCCAGCAGCTTGAGCGGGCACTCCTACGAGCAGTACTTC.

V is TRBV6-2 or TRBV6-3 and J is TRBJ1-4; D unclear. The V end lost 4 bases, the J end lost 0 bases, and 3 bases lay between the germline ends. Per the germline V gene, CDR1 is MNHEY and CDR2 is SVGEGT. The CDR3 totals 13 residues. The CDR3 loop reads CASSSATNEKLFF. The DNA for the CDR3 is TGTGCCAGCAGTTCTGCAACTAATGAAAAACTGTTTTTT.

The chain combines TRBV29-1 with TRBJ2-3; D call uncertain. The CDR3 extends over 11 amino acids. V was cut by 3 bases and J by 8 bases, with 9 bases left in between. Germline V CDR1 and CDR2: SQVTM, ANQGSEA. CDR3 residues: CSVDETGTQYF. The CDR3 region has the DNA TGCAGCGTTGATGAGACTGGTACGCAGTATTTT.